This T cell receptor (beta chain) originates from a study of cytomegalovirus exposure and HLA in healthy donors. Study summary: In an early release, HLA-typed donors contributed tens of millions of unique TCR sequences. Researchers found that roughly 81% of a few hundred genotyped donors fell within the Caucasian-associated ancestry cluster.

Study results and limitations: The study labeled under 200 TCR beta chains cytomegalovirus-associated.

Turning to this clone: As yet, its antigen is unknown.

Sampled while nominally healthy, donors likely had unrecorded immune exposures. The CDR3 runs 14 residues. CDR1 is SGHAT and CDR2 is FQNNGV in the germline V gene. V lost 1 base to trimming and J lost 3 bases; unmatched junction nucleotides: 3. A multiplex PCR was run with 60 Vbeta primers and 13 Jbeta primers. Libraries were prepared by immunoSEQ multiplex PCR; TCRdb keeps only in-frame clonotypes and omits some of them. The sample comprises 160,000 or so clones, roughly 88% of which are singletons, and under 2% rests with the top ten. The source is a woman aged 18-29 years in good health and CMV-seronegative. The sequencing sample was made of PBMCs. V is TRBV11-2 and J is TRBJ2-7; 7 bases map to TRBD1. The CDR3 nucleotides are TGTGCCAGCAGCTTAGCGACAGGGCACTACGAGCAGTACTTC. It encodes CASSLATGHYEQYF.